This T cell receptor beta chain was obtained from a study of T-cell reconstitution after alpha-beta-depleted transplantation in children. This clonotype was seen ten or more times. In germline, CDR1 is SGHTA, CDR2 FQGNSA. V was pared by 1 base and J by 6 bases, with 13 bases between. This CDR3 contains 15 residues. TCRbeta library preparation incorporated unique molecular identifiers. TCRdb independently ran MiXCR on the PCR reads; one entry per CDR3 protein. The table has roughly 610,000 distinct CDR3 sequences, approximately 10% seen once. The source is a human donor who donated a stem cell graft to a child with acute myeloid leukemia. The chain carries TRBV7-2 and TRBJ1-5; no firm D call. The input for sequencing was PBMCs from the stem cell graft donor, taken from the stem cell graft. CDR3 protein: CASSLEQSNFQPQHF. The CDR3 nucleotides are TGTGCCAGCAGCTTAGAACAGTCGAATTTTCAGCCCCAGCATTTT. Based on the CDR3 plus reference TRBV7-2 and TRBJ1-5, the full variable domain is GAGVSQSPSNKVTEKGKDVELRCDPISGHTALYWYRQSLGQGLEFLIYFQGNSAPDKSGLPSDRFSAERTGGSVSTLTIQRTQQEDSAVYLCASSLEQSNFQPQHFGDGTRLSIL.